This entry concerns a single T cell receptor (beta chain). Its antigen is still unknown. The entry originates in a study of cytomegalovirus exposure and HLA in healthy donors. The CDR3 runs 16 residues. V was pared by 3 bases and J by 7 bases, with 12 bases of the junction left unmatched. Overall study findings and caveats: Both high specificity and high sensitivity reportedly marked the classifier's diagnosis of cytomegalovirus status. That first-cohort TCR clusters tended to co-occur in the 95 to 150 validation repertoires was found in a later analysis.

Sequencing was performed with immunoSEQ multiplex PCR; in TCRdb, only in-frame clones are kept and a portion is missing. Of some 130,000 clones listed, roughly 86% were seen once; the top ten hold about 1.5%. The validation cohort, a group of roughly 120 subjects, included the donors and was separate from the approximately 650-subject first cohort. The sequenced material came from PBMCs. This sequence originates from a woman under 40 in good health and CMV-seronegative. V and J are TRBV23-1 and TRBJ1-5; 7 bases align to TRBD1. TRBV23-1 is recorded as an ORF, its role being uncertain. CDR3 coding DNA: TGCGCCAGCAGTCAGCTTACAGGGGATCAAGGACAGCCCCAGCATTTT. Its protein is CASSQLTGDQGQPQHF.